This T cell receptor (beta chain) came from a study of OX40 agonist ivuxolimab in advanced cancers. Background on the study: At just under 85% male, the cohort had a mean age of 60 years, ranging from 23 to 79. Partial responses occurred in three patients (one hepatocellular carcinoma, two cutaneous melanoma). Study-level points and caveats: CD4+ and CD8+ blood T cells expanded clonally by week 6 at 0.1 to 3.0 mg/kg. CD8+ T cells averaged more expanded clones than CD4+.

Trimming shortened V by 10 bases and J by 6 bases, and 6 bases separated the two germline ends. Germline assignment: CDR1 SEHNR and CDR2 FQNEAQ (reference sequence). The CDR3 loop spans 10 amino acids. Sequencing used immunoSEQ multiplex PCR; TCRdb keeps in-frame clones, though not all of them. The sample records roughly 38,000 clones, about 87% being singletons. A word on this clone: Antigen specificity is unknown.

Specimen: CD4+ or CD8+ T cells sorted from blood, collected in a trial of the OX40 agonist ivuxolimab. The chain uses TRBV7-9 and TRBJ2-2; D not resolved. This TCR came from an adult with an advanced solid tumor such as melanoma, head and neck, liver or kidney cancer. In DNA, the CDR3 is TGTGCCATTCTTTCCGGGGAGCTGTTTTTT. Translated, it gives CAILSGELFF.